The sequence of this T cell receptor beta chain was determined in a study of T cells in Graves' hyperthyroidism and ophthalmopathy. Under 3 months was the duration of disease in ophthalmopathy patients, who also had a Clinical Activity Score of at least 3 and a NOSPECS grade of at least 4. RNA transcripts were the template for amplifying TCR beta CDR3 regions. HTBI primers were the set used in a first-round RT-PCR of the TCR CDR3. TCRdb passed the multiplex PCR reads through MiXCR, listing each CDR3 protein once. The sample yields hundreds of thousands of distinct CDR3 sequences, approximately 14% seen once. This clonotype was seen many times. The trim removed 5 bases at V and 0 bases at J, leaving 6 bases unmatched. This CDR3 region has 15 residues. Germline CDR1 is SGHTA and CDR2 is FQGNSA.

The chain links TRBV7-2 to TRBJ2-7, with 8 bases identical to TRBD2. This receptor was obtained from a woman aged 45-60 years with Graves' ophthalmopathy. What was sequenced was blood. CDR3 residues: CASSGSGKHSYEQYF. Written as DNA, the CDR3 is TGTGCCAGCAGCGGTAGCGGGAAACACTCCTACGAGCAGTACTTC. Full variable domain (outside the CDR3, taken from reference TRBV7-2 and TRBJ2-7): GAGVSQSPSNKVTEKGKDVELRCDPISGHTALYWYRQSLGQGLEFLIYFQGNSAPDKSGLPSDRFSAERTGGSVSTLTIQRTQQEDSAVYLCASSGSGKHSYEQYFGPGTRLTVT.